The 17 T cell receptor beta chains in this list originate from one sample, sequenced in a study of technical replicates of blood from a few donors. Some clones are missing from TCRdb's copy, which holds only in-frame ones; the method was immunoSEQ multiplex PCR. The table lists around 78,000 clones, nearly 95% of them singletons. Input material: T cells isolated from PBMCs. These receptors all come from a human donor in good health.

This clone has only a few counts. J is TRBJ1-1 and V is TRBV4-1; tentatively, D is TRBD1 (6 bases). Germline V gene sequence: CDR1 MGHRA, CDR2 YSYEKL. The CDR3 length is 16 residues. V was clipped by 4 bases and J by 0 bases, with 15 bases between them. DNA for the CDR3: TGCGCCAGCAGCCCTAAACTACAGGGATTGAACACTGAAGCTTTCTTT. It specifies CASSPKLQGLNTEAFF.

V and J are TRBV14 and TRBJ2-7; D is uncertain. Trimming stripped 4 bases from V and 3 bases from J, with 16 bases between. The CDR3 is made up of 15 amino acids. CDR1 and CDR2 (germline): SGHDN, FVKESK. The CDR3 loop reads CASSRTMTGRYEQYF. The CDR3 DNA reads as TGTGCCAGCAGCCGAACAATGACTGGCCGCTACGAGCAGTACTTC.

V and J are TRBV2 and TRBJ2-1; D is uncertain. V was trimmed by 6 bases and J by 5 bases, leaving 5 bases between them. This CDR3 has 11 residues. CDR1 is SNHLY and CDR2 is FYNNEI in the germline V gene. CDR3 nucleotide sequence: TGTGCCAGCAGGTCCGACAATGAGCAGTTCTTC. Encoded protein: CASRSDNEQFF.

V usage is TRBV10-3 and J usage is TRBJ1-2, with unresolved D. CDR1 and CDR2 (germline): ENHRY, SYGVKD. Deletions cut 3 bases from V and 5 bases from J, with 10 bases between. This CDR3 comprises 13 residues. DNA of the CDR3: TGTGCCATCAGTGACCGGGGTCGGTATGGCTACACCTTC. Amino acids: CAISDRGRYGYTF.

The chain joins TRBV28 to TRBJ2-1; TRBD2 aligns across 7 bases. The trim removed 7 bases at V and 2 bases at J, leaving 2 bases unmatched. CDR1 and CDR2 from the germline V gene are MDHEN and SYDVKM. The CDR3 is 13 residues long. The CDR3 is CASKAGAYNEQFF. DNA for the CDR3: TGTGCCAGCAAGGCGGGAGCCTACAATGAGCAGTTCTTC.

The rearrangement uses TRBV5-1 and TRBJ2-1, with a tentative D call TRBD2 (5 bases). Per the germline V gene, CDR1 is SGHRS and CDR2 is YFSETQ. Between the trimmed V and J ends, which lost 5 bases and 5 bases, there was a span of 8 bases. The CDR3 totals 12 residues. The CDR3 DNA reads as TGCGCCAGCAGTTGGGAGAACAATGAGCAGTTCTTC. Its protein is CASSWENNEQFF.

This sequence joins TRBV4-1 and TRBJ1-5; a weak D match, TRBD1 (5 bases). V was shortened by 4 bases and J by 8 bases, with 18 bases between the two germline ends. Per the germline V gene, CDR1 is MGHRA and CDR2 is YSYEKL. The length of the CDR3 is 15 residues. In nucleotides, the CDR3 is TGCGCCAGCAGCCGGACTGGGGCGGGGGATGAGCCCCAGCATTTT. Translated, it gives CASSRTGAGDEPQHF.

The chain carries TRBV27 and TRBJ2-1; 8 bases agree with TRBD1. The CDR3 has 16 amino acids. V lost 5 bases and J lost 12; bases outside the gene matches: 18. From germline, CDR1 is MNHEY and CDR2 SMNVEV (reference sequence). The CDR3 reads CASSPGTGTARGGQFF. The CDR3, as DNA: TGTGCCAGCAGTCCCGGGACAGGTACCGCTCGGGGAGGGCAGTTCTTC.

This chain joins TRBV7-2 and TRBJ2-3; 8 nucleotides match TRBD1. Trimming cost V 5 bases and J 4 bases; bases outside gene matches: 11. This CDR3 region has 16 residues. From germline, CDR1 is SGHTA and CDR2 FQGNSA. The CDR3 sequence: CASSLWTGLGADTQYF. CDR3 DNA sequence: TGTGCCAGCAGCCTCTGGACAGGGTTGGGGGCAGATACGCAGTATTTT.

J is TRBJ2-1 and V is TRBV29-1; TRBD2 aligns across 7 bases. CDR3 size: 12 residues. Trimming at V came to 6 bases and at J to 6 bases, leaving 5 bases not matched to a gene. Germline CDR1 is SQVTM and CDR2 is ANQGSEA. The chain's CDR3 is CSVAGLTNEQFF. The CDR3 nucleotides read TGCAGCGTGGCGGGACTAACCAATGAGCAGTTCTTC.

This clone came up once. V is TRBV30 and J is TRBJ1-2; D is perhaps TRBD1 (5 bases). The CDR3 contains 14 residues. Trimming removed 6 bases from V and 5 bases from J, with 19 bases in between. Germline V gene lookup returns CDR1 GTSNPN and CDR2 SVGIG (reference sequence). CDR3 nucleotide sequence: TGTGCCTGTTCCCACTGGCCAGGGTTGTATGGCTACACCTTC. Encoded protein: CACSHWPGLYGYTF.

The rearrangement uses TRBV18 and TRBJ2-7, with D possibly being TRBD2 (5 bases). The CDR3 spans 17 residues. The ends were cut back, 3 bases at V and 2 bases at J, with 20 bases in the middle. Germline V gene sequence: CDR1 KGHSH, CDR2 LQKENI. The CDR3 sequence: CASSPSFGLHSTYEQYF. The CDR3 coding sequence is TGTGCCAGCTCACCTTCATTTGGACTCCATTCGACCTACGAGCAGTACTTC.

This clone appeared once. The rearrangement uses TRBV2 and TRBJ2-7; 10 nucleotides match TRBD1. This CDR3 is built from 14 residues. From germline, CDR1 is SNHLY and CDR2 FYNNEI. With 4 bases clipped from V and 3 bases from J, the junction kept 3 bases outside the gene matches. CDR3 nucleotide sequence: TGTGCCAGCAGTGGGGACAGGGGAGTCTACGAGCAGTACTTC. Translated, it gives CASSGDRGVYEQYF.

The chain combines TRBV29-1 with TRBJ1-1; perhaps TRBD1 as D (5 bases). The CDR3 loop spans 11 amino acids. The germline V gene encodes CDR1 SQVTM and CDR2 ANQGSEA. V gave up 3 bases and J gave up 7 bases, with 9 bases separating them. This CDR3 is CSVDTGIEAFF. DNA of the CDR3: TGCAGCGTTGATACAGGAATTGAAGCTTTCTTT.

The CDR3 reads CASVGGAGRSSPLHF. CDR3 DNA sequence: TGTGCCAGCGTCGGGGGGGCAGGGCGGAGTTCACCCCTCCACTTT. The chain couples TRBV2 to TRBJ1-6; D may be TRBD1 (6 bases). Germline V gives CDR1 SNHLY, CDR2 FYNNEI. V was trimmed by 8 bases and J by 9 bases, leaving 20 bases between them. The CDR3 contains 15 residues.

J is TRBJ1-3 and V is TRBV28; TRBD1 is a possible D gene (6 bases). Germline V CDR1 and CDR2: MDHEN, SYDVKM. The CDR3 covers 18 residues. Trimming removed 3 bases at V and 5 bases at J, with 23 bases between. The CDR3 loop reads CASSFTQGPDPRRNTIYF. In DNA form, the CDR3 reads TGTGCCAGCAGTTTTACCCAGGGGCCAGACCCGCGGAGAAACACCATATATTTT.

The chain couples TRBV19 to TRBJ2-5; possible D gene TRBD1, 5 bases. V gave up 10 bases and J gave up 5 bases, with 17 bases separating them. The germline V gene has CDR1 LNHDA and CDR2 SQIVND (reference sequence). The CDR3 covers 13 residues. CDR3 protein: CATKQAPVETQYF. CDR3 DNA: TGTGCCACAAAACAGGCCCCGGTTGAGACCCAGTACTTC.